This T cell receptor beta chain appears in the sequencing data of a study of cytomegalovirus exposure and HLA in healthy donors. Whole-study results and caveats: In the approximately 130 validation repertoires, a later analysis found that first-cohort TCR clusters tended to co-occur.

From the roughly 120-subject validation cohort, which was separate from the roughly 670-subject first cohort, the donors were drawn. Note on this clone: No antigen is known for it.

Germline V lookup: CDR1 SQVTM, CDR2 ANQGSEA. V trimming: 4 bases; J trimming: 6 bases; junction bases outside the gene matches: 7. The CDR3 sequence is 14 residues long. Profiled with immunoSEQ multiplex PCR; TCRdb holds only in-frame clones, not every one. The sample has 250,000 to 300,000 clones; approximately 83% are singletons. This TCR was sampled from a woman between 18 and 29 years old in good health and CMV-seronegative. The chain carries TRBV29-1 and TRBJ2-1, with 9 bases matching TRBD1. Sample: PBMCs. Here the CDR3 reads CSVVMDRGVNEQFF. The DNA for the CDR3 is TGCAGCGTTGTAATGGACAGGGGAGTCAATGAGCAGTTCTTC.